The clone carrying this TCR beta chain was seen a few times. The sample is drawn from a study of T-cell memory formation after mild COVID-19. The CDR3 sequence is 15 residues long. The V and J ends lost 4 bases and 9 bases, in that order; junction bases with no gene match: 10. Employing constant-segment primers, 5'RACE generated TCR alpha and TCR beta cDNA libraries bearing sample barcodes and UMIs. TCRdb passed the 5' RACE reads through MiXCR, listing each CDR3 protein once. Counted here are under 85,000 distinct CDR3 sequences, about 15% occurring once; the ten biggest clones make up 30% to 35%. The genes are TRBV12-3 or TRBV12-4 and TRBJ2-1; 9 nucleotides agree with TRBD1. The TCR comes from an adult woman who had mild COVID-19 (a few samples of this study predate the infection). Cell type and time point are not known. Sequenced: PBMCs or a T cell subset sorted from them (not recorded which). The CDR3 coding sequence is TGTGCCAGCAGTTCCCGGGACAGGGTAGCAGGTGAGCAGTTCTTC. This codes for CASSSRDRVAGEQFF.